The clone carrying this T cell receptor beta chain was counted a few times. Its antigen is currently unknown. The donors, aged 6 to 90, were healthy Caucasians from Russia. Each donor's blood draw was around 9.2 milliliters of peripheral blood. Sample-barcoded 5' priming and a J-beta primer mix drove a second PCR of about 6 to 12 cycles. TCRdb ran MiXCR on the 5' RACE reads and lists one entry per CDR3 protein. The sample lists some 640,000 distinct CDR3 sequences; about 52% were seen once. Trimming pared 0 bases from V and 8 bases from J, leaving 11 bases between. This CDR3 has 13 amino acids. In germline, CDR1 is SGDLS, CDR2 YYNGEE. This sample was taken from a study of blood T cells in healthy people across ages. Findings and limits, study-wide: TCR beta diversity, measured per million T cells, fell in a roughly linear way with age. Diversity was estimated from one million T cells, and these estimates were considered underestimates.

The sequenced sample was blood. J is TRBJ1-2 and V is TRBV9; D is possibly TRBD1 (6 bases). This clonotype was obtained from a woman aged 55-69 years in good health. CDR3 residues: CASSVEKGGGYTF. In DNA form, the CDR3 reads TGTGCCAGCAGCGTAGAAAAGGGGGGGGGCTACACCTTC. Full variable domain (outside the CDR3, taken from reference TRBV9 and TRBJ1-2): DSGVTQTPKHLITATGQRVTLRCSPRSGDLSVYWYQQSLDQGLQFLIQYYNGEERAKGNILERFSAQQFPDLHSELNLSSLELGDSALYFCASSVEKGGGYTFGSGTRLTVV.